What follows are 5 T cell receptor beta chains derived from one specimen sequenced in a study of T cell responses to AZD1222 COVID-19 vaccine. Clones were read by immunoSEQ multiplex PCR, and TCRdb kept only the in-frame ones, dropping some. The sample yields under 200,000 clones, approximately 90% seen once. The sequenced sample was peripheral blood, obtained 28 days after the second AZD1222 dose. These receptors came from an adult who received the AZD1222 COVID-19 vaccine.

This chain uses TRBV19 with TRBJ1-2; no reliable D call. Germline CDR1 is LNHDA and CDR2 is SQIVND (reference sequence). V dropped 4 bases and J dropped 5 bases, with 11 bases sitting between them. CDR3 size: 13 residues. This CDR3 is CASSKGEGYGYTF. CDR3 sequence (DNA): TGTGCCAGTAGTAAGGGAGAAGGGTATGGCTACACCTTC.

The chain carries TRBV19 and TRBJ1-6; D remains ambiguous. The germline gives CDR1 LNHDA, CDR2 SQIVND (reference sequence). V was shortened by 6 bases and J by 7 bases, with 13 bases between the two germline ends. The CDR3 consists of 14 residues. CDR3 nucleotides: TGTGCCAGTAGATCGACGCAGGCAAATTCACCCCTCCACTTT. Translated: CASRSTQANSPLHF.

This clone was counted a single time. V gene TRBV9 combines with J gene TRBJ2-7, with 7 bases lining up with TRBD2. The J segment lost 4 bases and the V segment lost 0 bases, leaving 4 bases of the junction unmatched. The germline gives CDR1 SGDLS, CDR2 YYNGEE. The CDR3 runs to 14 residues. The CDR3, as DNA: TGTGCCAGCAGCGTAGATCCGGGAGGATACGAGCAGTACTTC. This encodes CASSVDPGGYEQYF.

This clone was seen only once. The rearrangement joins TRBV6-5 to TRBJ1-5, with D unclear. Trimming shortened V by 7 bases and J by 1 base, and 8 bases separated the two germline ends. The CDR3 sequence is 13 residues long. Looked up from germline, CDR1 is MNHEY and CDR2 is SVGAGI. The CDR3 nucleotides are TGTGCCAGCACGTACTTAAGCAATCAGCCCCAGCATTTT. It is translated as CASTYLSNQPQHF.

This chain uses TRBV5-1 with TRBJ2-1; the D call may be TRBD1 or TRBD2 (6 bases each). Germline V gene lookup returns CDR1 SGHRS and CDR2 YFSETQ. CDR3 length equals 15 residues. V was cut by 4 bases and J by 9 bases, with 20 bases left in between. The DNA of the CDR3 is TGCGCCAGCAGCAGAGGGGGGAATTTACAAGGTGAGCAGTTCTTC. As protein: CASSRGGNLQGEQFF.